These 15 T cell receptor beta chains were sequenced from one sample in a study of regulatory T cells in long-lasting Graves disease (dated by TCRdb to about 2021). The library was produced with multiplex PCR. For sequencing, an Illumina HiSeq 4000 was employed. TCR beta libraries were built with iRepertoire HTBI primers and Arm-PCR amplification of CDR3 regions. TCRdb passed the public sequencing reads through fastp at Q25 and MiXCR, retaining productive beta sequences. Rows are combined by CDR3 protein, so each entry shows the most common genes and DNA. The sample contains roughly 560,000 distinct CDR3 sequences, more than 15% of them found a single time. The ten largest clones represent 25% of the sample. In light of the paper, this sample's time point label describes: newly diagnosed GD, antithyroid drugs for less than 3 months. RNA was extracted from PBMCs in TRIzol for both TCR sequencing and RNA sequencing.

These same data were also listed under a study on T cells in Graves' hyperthyroidism and ophthalmopathy.

The starting material was peripheral blood mononuclear cells (PBMCs), obtained at new diagnosis, from a patient treated with antithyroid drugs. The receptors come from a woman aged 35-65 years with Graves disease. Donor details come from another sample of the same person, matched by shared clones.

This clonotype was counted only a few times. The genes are TRBV6-5 and TRBJ2-3; 10 nucleotides agree with TRBD1. Trimming took 4 bases from V and 2 from J; bases not matched to a gene: 9. The CDR3 has 17 residues. Germline values: CDR1 MNHEY, CDR2 SVGAGI. The chain's CDR3 is CASSSGQGSLFTDTQYF. CDR3 DNA sequence: TGTGCCAGCAGTTCGGGACAGGGGTCCCTTTTCACAGATACGCAGTATTTT.

This clonotype was seen many times. The V call is TRBV10-2, the J call TRBJ1-6; 7 bases line up with TRBD1. Per the germline V gene, CDR1 is WSHSY and CDR2 is SAAADI. This CDR3 contains 14 residues. V trimming: 2 bases; J trimming: 7 bases; junction bases outside the gene matches: 2. The CDR3 DNA sequence: TGCGCCAGCAGTGAGACAGGGGCAAATTCACCCCTCCACTTT. This codes for CASSETGANSPLHF.

This clonotype was seen repeatedly, ten times or more. The rearrangement joins TRBV5-1 to TRBJ2-3, with no clear D. Germline values: CDR1 SGHRS, CDR2 YFSETQ. The CDR3 has 13 residues. Trimming removed 0 bases from V and 4 bases from J, with 6 bases in between. DNA for the CDR3: TGCGCCAGCAGCTTGGACGGGTCAGATACGCAGTATTTT. It yields the protein CASSLDGSDTQYF.

This clonotype came up many times. The chain carries TRBV5-1 and TRBJ1-2, with 8 bases fitting TRBD1. The CDR3 runs to 14 residues. CDR1 and CDR2 from the germline V gene are SGHRS and YFSETQ. With 4 bases clipped from V and 5 bases from J, the junction kept 7 bases outside the gene matches. The CDR3, as DNA: TGCGCCAGCAGCCTCCCGGACAGGGCGTATGGCTACACCTTC. Its translation is CASSLPDRAYGYTF.

This clonotype was seen repeatedly, ten times or more. The chain is built from TRBV3-1 and TRBJ2-3, with 9 bases identical to TRBD2. The junction had 6 bases not matched to a gene; V was cut back by 4 bases and J by 4 bases. CDR1 is LGHDT, CDR2 YNNKEL, per germline (reference sequence). This CDR3 is built from 15 residues. CDR3 DNA sequence: TGTGCCAGCAGCCCGACTAGCGGTCCTTCAGATACGCAGTATTTT. Protein sequence: CASSPTSGPSDTQYF.

This clonotype was counted ten times or more. The V gene is TRBV11-2, the J gene TRBJ1-1; the D is unclear. The germline gives CDR1 SGHAT, CDR2 FQNNGV. The CDR3 covers 14 residues. V lost 5 bases and J 5 bases, leaving 15 bases between the germline ends. The CDR3 loop reads CASSPNMGKTEAFF. CDR3 DNA: TGTGCCAGCAGCCCTAATATGGGGAAGACTGAAGCTTTCTTT.

This clonotype was recorded many times. The rearrangement links TRBV5-1 to TRBJ2-1; 9 nucleotides line up with TRBD1. Unmatched junction bases numbered 11, after V lost 4 bases and J lost 6 bases. CDR3 length: 16 residues. The germline gives CDR1 SGHRS, CDR2 YFSETQ. The CDR3 loop reads CASSAQPGQGANEQFF. The CDR3 region has the DNA TGCGCCAGCAGCGCTCAGCCGGGACAGGGTGCCAATGAGCAGTTCTTC.

The chain employs TRBV19 and TRBJ1-5; D remains unclear. V was trimmed by 0 bases and J by 0 bases, leaving 9 bases between them. Germline V gene data show CDR1 as LNHDA and CDR2 as SQIVND (reference sequence). The CDR3 totals 16 residues. The CDR3 protein is CASSIDDRVSNQPQHF. The CDR3 DNA follows: TGTGCCAGTAGTATAGATGATAGGGTTAGCAATCAGCCCCAGCATTTT.

The chain is built from TRBV12-3 or TRBV12-4 and TRBJ2-5; 7 bases fit TRBD2. The CDR3 is 14 amino acids. V gave up 4 bases and J gave up 2 bases; unmatched junction bases: 4. The CDR3, as DNA: TGTGCCAGCAGTTCCGGACTAGGACAAGAGACCCAGTACTTC. This codes for CASSSGLGQETQYF.

The chain is built from TRBV5-1 and TRBJ2-2; D may be TRBD1 (6 bases). Per the germline V gene, CDR1 is SGHRS and CDR2 is YFSETQ. The CDR3 totals 15 residues. Trimming took 4 bases from V and 6 from J, leaving 16 bases between them. In nucleotides, the CDR3 is TGCGCCAGCAGCCCGGGTGTTGGGGGCTCCGGGGAGCTGTTTTTT. Its translation: CASSPGVGGSGELFF. Using reference TRBV5-1 and TRBJ2-2 for the parts outside the CDR3, the full variable domain is KAGVTQTPRYLIKTRGQQVTLSCSPISGHRSVSWYQQTPGQGLQFLFEYFSETQRNKGNFPGRFSGRQFSNSRSEMNVSTLELGDSALYLCASSPGVGGSGELFFGEGSRLTVL.

This clonotype has a handful of counts. V usage is TRBV5-8 and J usage is TRBJ2-2; the match to TRBD1 covers 9 bases. This CDR3 is 16 amino acids long. Germline V gene lookup returns CDR1 SGHTS and CDR2 YDEGEE. The V segment lost 4 bases and the J segment 5 bases; nucleotides outside the gene matches: 9. CDR3 bases: TGTGCCAGCAGCGCAGGACAGGGGTTGGTTACCGGGGAGCTGTTTTTT. This translates into CASSAGQGLVTGELFF.

As concerns this clonotype: A much bigger clone sits one base away, suggesting this may be a read error. The chain combines TRBV6-2 or TRBV6-3 with TRBJ1-1; tentative D call: TRBD1 (5 bases). The germline gives CDR1 MNHEY, CDR2 SVGEGT. The CDR3 length is 13 residues. Here the CDR3 reads CSSSYGQGFEAFF. CDR3 bases: TGTTCCAGCAGTTACGGGCAGGGCTTTGAAGCTTTCTTT.

This clonotype was picked up many times. V usage is TRBV30 and J usage is TRBJ1-1; no reliable D call. V gave up 1 base and J gave up 0 bases, with 6 bases separating them. The CDR3 runs to 13 residues. Germline assignment: CDR1 GTSNPN and CDR2 SVGIG (reference sequence). This chain's CDR3 is CAWSAVLNTEAFF. CDR3 coding DNA: TGTGCCTGGAGTGCGGTTTTGAACACTGAAGCTTTCTTT.

This clonotype was seen only a few times. The chain couples TRBV10-2 to TRBJ1-3; D is perhaps TRBD1 (5 bases). The CDR3 spans 16 residues. In germline, CDR1 is WSHSY, CDR2 SAAADI. Trimming took off 8 bases at V and 2 bases at J, with 19 bases between the two ends. CDR3 nucleotides: TGCGCCAGCGGGAGATACGGCAGGGAGGCTGGAAACACCATATATTTT. It specifies CASGRYGREAGNTIYF.

This clonotype was counted at least ten times. The chain employs TRBV2 and TRBJ2-3; TRBD2 matches 8 bases. This CDR3 is built from 14 residues. Germline V gene data show CDR1 as SNHLY and CDR2 as FYNNEI. The V and J ends lost 5 bases and 1 base, in that order; junction bases with no gene match: 2. CDR3 region: CASSKTSGTDTQYF. CDR3 coding DNA: TGTGCCAGCAGTAAGACTAGCGGCACAGATACGCAGTATTTT.